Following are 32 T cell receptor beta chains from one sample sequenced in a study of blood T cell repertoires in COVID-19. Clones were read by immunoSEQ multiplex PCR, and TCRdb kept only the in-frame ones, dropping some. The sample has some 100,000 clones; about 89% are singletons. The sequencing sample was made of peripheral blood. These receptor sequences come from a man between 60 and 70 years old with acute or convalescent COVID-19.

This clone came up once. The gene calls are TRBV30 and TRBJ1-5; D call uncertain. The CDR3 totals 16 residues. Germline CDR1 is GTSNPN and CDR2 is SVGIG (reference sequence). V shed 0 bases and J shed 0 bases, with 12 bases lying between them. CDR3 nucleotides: TGTGCCTGGAGTGTCAGGTCTACCGATAGCAATCAGCCCCAGCATTTT. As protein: CAWSVRSTDSNQPQHF. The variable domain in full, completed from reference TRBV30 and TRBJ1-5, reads SQTIHQWPATLVQPVGSPLSLECTVEGTSNPNLYWYRQAAGRGLQLLFYSVGIGQISSEVPQNLSASRPQDRQFILSSKKLLLSDSGFYLCAWSVRSTDSNQPQHFGDGTRLSIL.

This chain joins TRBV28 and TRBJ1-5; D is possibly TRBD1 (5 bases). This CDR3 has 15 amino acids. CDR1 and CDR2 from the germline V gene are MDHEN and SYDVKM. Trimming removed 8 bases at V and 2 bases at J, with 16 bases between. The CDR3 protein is CASVLEGRGNQPQHF. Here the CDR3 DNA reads TGTGCCAGCGTCTTGGAGGGGAGGGGCAATCAGCCCCAGCATTTT.

CDR3 protein: CASSIDGGNYGYTF. DNA of the CDR3: TGTGCCAGTAGTATAGATGGGGGGAACTATGGCTACACCTTC. The chain joins TRBV19 to TRBJ1-2, with D perhaps TRBD1 (5 bases). Germline V gene sequence: CDR1 LNHDA, CDR2 SQIVND (reference sequence). With 0 bases removed from V and 2 bases from J, the gap between germline ends came to 7 bases. This CDR3 spans 14 amino acids.

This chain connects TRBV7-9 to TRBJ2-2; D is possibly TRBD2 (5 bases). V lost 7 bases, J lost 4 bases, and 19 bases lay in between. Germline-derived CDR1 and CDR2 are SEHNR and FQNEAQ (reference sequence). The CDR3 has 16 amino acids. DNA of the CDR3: TGTGCCAGCACCTCAGATGTGGAGAGGGCCACCGGGGAGCTGTTTTTT. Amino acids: CASTSDVERATGELFF.

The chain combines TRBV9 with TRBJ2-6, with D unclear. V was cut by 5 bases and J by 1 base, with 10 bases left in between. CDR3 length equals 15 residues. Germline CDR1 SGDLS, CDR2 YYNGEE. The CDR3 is CASRLADSGANVLTF. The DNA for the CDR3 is TGTGCCAGCAGGTTGGCAGATTCTGGGGCCAACGTCCTGACTTTC.

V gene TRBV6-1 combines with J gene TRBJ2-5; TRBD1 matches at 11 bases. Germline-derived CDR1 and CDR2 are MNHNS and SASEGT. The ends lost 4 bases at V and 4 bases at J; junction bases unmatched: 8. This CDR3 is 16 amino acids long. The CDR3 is CASSATGTGGRETQYF. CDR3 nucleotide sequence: TGTGCCAGCAGTGCAACCGGGACAGGGGGAAGAGAGACCCAGTACTTC.

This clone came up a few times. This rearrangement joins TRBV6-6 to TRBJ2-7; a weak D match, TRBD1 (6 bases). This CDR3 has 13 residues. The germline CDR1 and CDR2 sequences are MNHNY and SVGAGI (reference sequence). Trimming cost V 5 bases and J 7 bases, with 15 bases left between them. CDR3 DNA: TGTGCCAGCAGTGCGGTGGGACAAGGGGAGCAGTACGTC. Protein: CASSAVGQGEQYV.

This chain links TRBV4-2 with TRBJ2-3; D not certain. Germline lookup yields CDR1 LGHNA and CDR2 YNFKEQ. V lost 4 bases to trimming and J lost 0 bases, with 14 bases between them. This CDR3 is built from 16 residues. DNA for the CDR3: TGTGCCAGCAGCCCTACTACACTGGGTAGCACAGATACGCAGTATTTT. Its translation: CASSPTTLGSTDTQYF.

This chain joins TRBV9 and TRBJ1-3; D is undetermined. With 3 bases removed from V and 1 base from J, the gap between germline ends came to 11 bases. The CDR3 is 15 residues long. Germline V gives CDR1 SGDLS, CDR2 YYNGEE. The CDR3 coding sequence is TGTGCCAGCAGCGACTATCTTGGGTCTGGAAACACCATATATTTT. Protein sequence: CASSDYLGSGNTIYF.

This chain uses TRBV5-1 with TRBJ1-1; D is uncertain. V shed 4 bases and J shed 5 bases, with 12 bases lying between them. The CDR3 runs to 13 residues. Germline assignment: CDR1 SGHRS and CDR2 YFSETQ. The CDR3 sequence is CASSPPIETEAFF. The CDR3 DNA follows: TGCGCCAGCAGCCCTCCCATAGAGACTGAAGCTTTCTTT.

This chain's CDR3 is CASSDFGEVGGYTF. The CDR3 DNA reads as TGTGCCAGCAGTGACTTTGGGGAGGTGGGCGGCTACACCTTC. The chain uses TRBV25-1 and TRBJ1-2; no reliable D call. Germline V gene sequence: CDR1 MGHDK, CDR2 SYGVNS. V was pared by 3 bases and J by 8 bases, with 16 bases between. This CDR3 comprises 14 residues.

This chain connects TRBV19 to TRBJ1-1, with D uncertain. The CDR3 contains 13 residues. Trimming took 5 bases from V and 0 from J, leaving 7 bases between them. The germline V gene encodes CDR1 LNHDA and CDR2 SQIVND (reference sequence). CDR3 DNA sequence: TGTGCCAGTAGTCTACAGATGAACACTGAAGCTTTCTTT. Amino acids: CASSLQMNTEAFF.

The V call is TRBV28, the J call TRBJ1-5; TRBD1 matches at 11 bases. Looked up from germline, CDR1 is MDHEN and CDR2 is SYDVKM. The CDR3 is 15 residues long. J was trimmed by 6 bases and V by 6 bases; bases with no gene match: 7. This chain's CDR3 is CASSRTGGLFQPQHF. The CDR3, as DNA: TGTGCCAGCAGCAGGACAGGGGGCTTGTTTCAGCCCCAGCATTTT.

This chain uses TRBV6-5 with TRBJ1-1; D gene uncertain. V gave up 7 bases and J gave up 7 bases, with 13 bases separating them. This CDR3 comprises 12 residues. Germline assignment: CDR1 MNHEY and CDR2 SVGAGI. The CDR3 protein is CASTSGAFEAFF. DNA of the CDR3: TGTGCCAGCACTTCTGGAGCATTTGAAGCTTTCTTT.

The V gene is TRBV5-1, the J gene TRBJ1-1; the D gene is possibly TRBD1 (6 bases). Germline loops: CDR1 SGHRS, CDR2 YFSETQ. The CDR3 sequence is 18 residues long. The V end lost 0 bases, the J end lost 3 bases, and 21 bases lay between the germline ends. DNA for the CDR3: TGCGCCAGCAGCTTGGGTCCCGGATATAAACCAGGGGACACTGAAGCTTTCTTT. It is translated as CASSLGPGYKPGDTEAFF.

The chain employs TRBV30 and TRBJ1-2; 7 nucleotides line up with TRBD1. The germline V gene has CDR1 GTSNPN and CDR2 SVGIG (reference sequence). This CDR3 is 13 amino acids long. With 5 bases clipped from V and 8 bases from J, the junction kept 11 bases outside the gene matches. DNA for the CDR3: TGTGCCTGGGGGGACAGTCCTGTCCGAGGCTACACCTTC. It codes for CAWGDSPVRGYTF.

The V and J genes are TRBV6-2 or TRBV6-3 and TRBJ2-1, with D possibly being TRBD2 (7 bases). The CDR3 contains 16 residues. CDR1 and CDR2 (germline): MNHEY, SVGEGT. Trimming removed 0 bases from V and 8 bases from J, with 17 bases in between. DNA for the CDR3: TGTGCCAGCAGTTACTCGGGAGGGCCCGCAGGGGATGAGCAGTTCTTC. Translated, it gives CASSYSGGPAGDEQFF.

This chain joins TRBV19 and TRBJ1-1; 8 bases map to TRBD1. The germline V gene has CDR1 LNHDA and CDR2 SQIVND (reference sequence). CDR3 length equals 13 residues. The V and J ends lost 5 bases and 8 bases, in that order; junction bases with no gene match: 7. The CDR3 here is CASSFGTGGEAFF. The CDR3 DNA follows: TGTGCCAGTAGTTTCGGGACAGGCGGGGAAGCTTTCTTT. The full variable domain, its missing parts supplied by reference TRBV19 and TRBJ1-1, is DGGITQSPKYLFRKEGQNVTLSCEQNLNHDAMYWYRQDPGQGLRLIYYSQIVNDFQKGDIAEGYSVSREKKESFPLTVTSAQKNPTAFYLCASSFGTGGEAFFGQGTRLTVV.

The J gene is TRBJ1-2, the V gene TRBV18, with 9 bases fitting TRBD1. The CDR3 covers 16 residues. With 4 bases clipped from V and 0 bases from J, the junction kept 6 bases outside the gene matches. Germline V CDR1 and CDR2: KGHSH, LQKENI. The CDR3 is CASSLGTGQANYGYTF. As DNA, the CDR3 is TGTGCCAGCTCACTCGGGACAGGGCAAGCTAACTATGGCTACACCTTC.

The CDR3 coding sequence is TGTGCCAGCAGCGCCAGGGGTACTGGAAACACCATATATTTT. It translates to CASSARGTGNTIYF. The V and J genes are TRBV5-8 and TRBJ1-3; possibly TRBD1 for D (6 bases). V was pared by 4 bases and J by 2 bases, with 10 bases between. Germline-derived CDR1 and CDR2 are SGHTS and YDEGEE. This CDR3 is 14 amino acids long.

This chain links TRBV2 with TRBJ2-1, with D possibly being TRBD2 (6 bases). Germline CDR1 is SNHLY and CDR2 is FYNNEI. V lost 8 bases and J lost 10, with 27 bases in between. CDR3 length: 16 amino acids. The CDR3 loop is CASHQVGTLSFREQFF. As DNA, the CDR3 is TGTGCCAGCCACCAGGTAGGGACTCTCTCTTTCAGGGAGCAGTTCTTC.

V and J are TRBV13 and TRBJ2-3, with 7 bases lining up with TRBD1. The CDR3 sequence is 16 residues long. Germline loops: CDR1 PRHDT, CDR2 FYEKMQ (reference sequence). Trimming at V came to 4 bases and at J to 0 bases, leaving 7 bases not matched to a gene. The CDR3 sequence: CASSSAGTASTDTQYF. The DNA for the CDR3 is TGTGCCAGCAGCTCCGCCGGGACAGCTAGCACAGATACGCAGTATTTT.

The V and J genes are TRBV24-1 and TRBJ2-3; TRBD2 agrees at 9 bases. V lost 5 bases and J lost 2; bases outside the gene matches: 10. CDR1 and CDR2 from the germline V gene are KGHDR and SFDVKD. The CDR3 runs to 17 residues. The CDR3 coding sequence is TGTGCCACCAGTGGTCACACTCTAGCGGGGCTCACAGATACGCAGTATTTT. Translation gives CATSGHTLAGLTDTQYF.

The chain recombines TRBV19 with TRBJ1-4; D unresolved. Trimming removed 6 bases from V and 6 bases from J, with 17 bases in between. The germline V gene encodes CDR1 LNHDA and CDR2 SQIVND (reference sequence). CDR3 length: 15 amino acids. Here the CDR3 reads CASRISRGSDEKLFF. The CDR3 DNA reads TGTGCCAGTAGGATTTCGCGAGGATCGGATGAAAAACTGTTTTTT.

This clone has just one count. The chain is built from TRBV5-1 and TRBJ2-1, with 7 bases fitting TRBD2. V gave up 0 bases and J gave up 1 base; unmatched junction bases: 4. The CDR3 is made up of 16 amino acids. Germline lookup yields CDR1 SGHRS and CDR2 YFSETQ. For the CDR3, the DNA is TGCGCCAGCAGCTTGGGGCTAGCGGAATCCTACAATGAGCAGTTCTTC. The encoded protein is CASSLGLAESYNEQFF.

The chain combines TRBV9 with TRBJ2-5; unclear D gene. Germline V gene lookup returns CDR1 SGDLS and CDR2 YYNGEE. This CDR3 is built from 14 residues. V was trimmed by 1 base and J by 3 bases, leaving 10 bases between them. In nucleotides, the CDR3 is TGTGCCAGCAGCGTAAATGGTGCGAAAGAGACCCAGTACTTC. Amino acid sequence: CASSVNGAKETQYF. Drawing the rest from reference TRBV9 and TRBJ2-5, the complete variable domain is DSGVTQTPKHLITATGQRVTLRCSPRSGDLSVYWYQQSLDQGLQFLIQYYNGEERAKGNILERFSAQQFPDLHSELNLSSLELGDSALYFCASSVNGAKETQYFGPGTRLLVL.

CDR3 loop: CASTPGQGKNEQFF. As DNA, the CDR3 is TGTGCCAGCACTCCGGGACAGGGTAAGAATGAGCAGTTCTTC. The chain links TRBV7-9 to TRBJ2-1; 9 bases are a match to TRBD1. This CDR3 is 14 amino acids long. Germline V gene data show CDR1 as SEHNR and CDR2 as FQNEAQ (reference sequence). V lost 7 bases to trimming and J lost 7 bases; unmatched junction nucleotides: 8.

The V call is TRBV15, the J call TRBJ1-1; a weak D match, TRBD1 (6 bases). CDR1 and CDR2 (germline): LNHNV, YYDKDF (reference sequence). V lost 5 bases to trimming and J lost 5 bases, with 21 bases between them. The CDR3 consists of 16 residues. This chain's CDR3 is CATSPGGRLLMTEAFF. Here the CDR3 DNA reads TGTGCCACCAGCCCGGGGGGGCGACTCTTGATGACTGAAGCTTTCTTT.

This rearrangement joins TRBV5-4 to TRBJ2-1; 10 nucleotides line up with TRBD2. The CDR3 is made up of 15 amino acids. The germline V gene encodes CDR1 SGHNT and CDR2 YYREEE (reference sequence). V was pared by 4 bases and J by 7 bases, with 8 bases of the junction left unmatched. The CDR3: CASSPPSGSFNEQFF. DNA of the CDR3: TGTGCCAGCAGCCCCCCTAGCGGGAGTTTTAATGAGCAGTTCTTC. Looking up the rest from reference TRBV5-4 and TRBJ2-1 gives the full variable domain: ETGVTQSPTHLIKTRGQQVTLRCSSQSGHNTVSWYQQALGQGPQFIFQYYREEENGRGNFPPRFSGLQFPNYSSELNVNALELDDSALYLCASSPPSGSFNEQFFGPGTRLTVL.

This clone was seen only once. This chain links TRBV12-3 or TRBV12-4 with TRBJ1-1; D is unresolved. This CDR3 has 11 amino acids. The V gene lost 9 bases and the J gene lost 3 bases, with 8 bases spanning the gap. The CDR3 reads CASWAHTEAFF. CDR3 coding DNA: TGTGCCAGTTGGGCACACACTGAAGCTTTCTTT.

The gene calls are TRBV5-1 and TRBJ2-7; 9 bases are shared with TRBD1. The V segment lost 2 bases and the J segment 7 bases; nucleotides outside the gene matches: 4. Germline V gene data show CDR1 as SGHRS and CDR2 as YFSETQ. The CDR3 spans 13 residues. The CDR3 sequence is CASSLRQGGEQYV. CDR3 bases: TGCGCCAGCAGCTTACGACAGGGGGGAGAGCAGTACGTC.

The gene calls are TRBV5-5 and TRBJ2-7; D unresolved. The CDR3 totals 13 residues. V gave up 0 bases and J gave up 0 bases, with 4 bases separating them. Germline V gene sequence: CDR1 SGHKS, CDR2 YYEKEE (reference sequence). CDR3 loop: CASSLAGSYEQYV. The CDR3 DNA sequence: TGTGCCAGCAGCTTGGCCGGCTCCTACGAGCAGTACGTC.